This T cell receptor (beta chain) was sequenced for a study of blood T cell repertoires in COVID-19. Study in general: Collection of acute and convalescent COVID-19 samples took place in the United States, Italy and Spain. T cells, B-cell-depleted T cells, or PBMCs provided the cDNA or gDNA that served as material.

Authors' processing steps: Nucleated cell number was recorded as an estimate derived from reference gene primer amplification. Measured with immunoSEQ multiplex PCR; TCRdb has only the in-frame clones, and not every one. V and J calls and clone size follow that table, whereas D and trimming were derived from the DNA. The sample gives about 68,000 clones, 85% of which show up once; 20% to 25% is in the top ten. The junction had 5 bases not matched to a gene; V was cut back by 5 bases and J by 3 bases. The germline V gene encodes CDR1 SGHTA and CDR2 FQGNSA. The CDR3 extends over 14 amino acids. This receptor was obtained from a man in his forties or fifties with acute or convalescent COVID-19. Sequences were obtained from peripheral blood. V is TRBV7-2 and J is TRBJ2-3; 7 nucleotides match TRBD2. DNA of the CDR3: TGTGCCAGCAGCATACCGGGACTAACAGATACGCAGTATTTT. Amino acid sequence: CASSIPGLTDTQYF.